These 17 T cell receptor beta chains came from one sample sequenced in a study of T cell responses to AZD1222 COVID-19 vaccine. Using immunoSEQ multiplex PCR, the repertoire was profiled, and TCRdb retains in-frame clones only, with some absent. In the table there are around 150,000 clones, 90% to 95% of which are singletons. The specimen comprised peripheral blood, sampled 28 days after the second AZD1222 dose. The receptor source for this set is an adult who received the AZD1222 COVID-19 vaccine.

V is TRBV24-1 and J is TRBJ2-1; 15 nucleotides line up with TRBD2. This CDR3 spans 16 amino acids. The germline V gene encodes CDR1 KGHDR and CDR2 SFDVKD. V shed 2 bases, J shed 7 bases, and the junction held 2 bases outside the gene matches. CDR3 in amino acids: CATSDSGLAGGNEQFF. CDR3 sequence (DNA): TGTGCCACCAGTGATTCTGGACTAGCGGGAGGGAATGAGCAGTTCTTC.

This clone was seen only a few times. The V call is TRBV9, the J call TRBJ2-5; possible D gene TRBD2, 6 bases. Trimming removed 0 bases from V and 3 bases from J, with 9 bases in between. The CDR3 covers 14 residues. Germline CDR1 reads SGDLS; CDR2 reads YYNGEE. The CDR3 is CASSVGVAEETQYF. The DNA of the CDR3 is TGTGCCAGCAGCGTAGGGGTAGCGGAAGAGACCCAGTACTTC. The complete variable domain, with remaining parts taken from reference TRBV9 and TRBJ2-5, reads DSGVTQTPKHLITATGQRVTLRCSPRSGDLSVYWYQQSLDQGLQFLIQYYNGEERAKGNILERFSAQQFPDLHSELNLSSLELGDSALYFCASSVGVAEETQYFGPGTRLLVL.

The rearrangement joins TRBV19 to TRBJ1-2; D remains unclear. Trimming stripped 7 bases from V and 6 bases from J, with 15 bases between. This CDR3 comprises 13 residues. Germline CDR1 reads LNHDA; CDR2 reads SQIVND (reference sequence). CDR3 amino acids: CASNSQNWDGYTF. CDR3 DNA sequence: TGTGCCAGTAACTCACAGAACTGGGATGGCTACACCTTC.

The J gene is TRBJ2-5, the V gene TRBV7-9; TRBD1 matches at 8 bases. V was clipped by 5 bases and J by 2 bases; unmatched bases: 7. This CDR3 is 15 amino acids long. CDR1 and CDR2 from the germline V gene are SEHNR and FQNEAQ (reference sequence). The CDR3 sequence: CASSTGTGGQETQYF. DNA of the CDR3: TGTGCCAGCAGCACAGGGACAGGCGGGCAAGAGACCCAGTACTTC.

The genes are TRBV18 and TRBJ1-2; D call uncertain. This CDR3 is built from 14 residues. The V gene's germline CDR1 is KGHSH and CDR2 LQKENI. V lost 6 bases to trimming and J lost 6 bases, with 17 bases between them. This CDR3 is CASSQAEGSDGYTF. The DNA of the CDR3 is TGTGCCAGCTCCCAAGCCGAGGGTTCGGATGGCTACACCTTC.

The chain uses TRBV5-1 and TRBJ1-2; D is possibly TRBD1 (5 bases). The CDR3 is 14 residues long. V lost 2 bases, J lost 7 bases, and 15 bases lay in between. CDR1 and CDR2 (germline): SGHRS, YFSETQ. CDR3: CASSLEDTRGGYTF. CDR3 nucleotides: TGCGCCAGCAGCTTAGAGGACACAAGGGGTGGCTACACCTTC.

The chain has TRBV5-1 and TRBJ2-3; 8 positions agree with TRBD1. V lost 0 bases, J lost 6 bases, and 3 bases stayed unmatched. There are 14 residues in the CDR3. From germline, CDR1 is SGHRS and CDR2 YFSETQ. The CDR3 nucleotides are TGCGCCAGCAGCTTGGGACAGGGGTCGGATACGCAGTATTTT. Amino acids: CASSLGQGSDTQYF. Full variable domain (missing parts from reference TRBV5-1 and TRBJ2-3): KAGVTQTPRYLIKTRGQQVTLSCSPISGHRSVSWYQQTPGQGLQFLFEYFSETQRNKGNFPGRFSGRQFSNSRSEMNVSTLELGDSALYLCASSLGQGSDTQYFGPGTRLTVL.

The V and J genes are TRBV18 and TRBJ2-5; 7 bases align to TRBD2. Germline V gene data show CDR1 as KGHSH and CDR2 as LQKENI. Trimming took 3 bases from V and 5 from J; bases not matched to a gene: 9. This CDR3 contains 15 residues. CDR3 region: CASSPGSGGLETQYF. The DNA of the CDR3 is TGTGCCAGCTCACCCGGATCGGGAGGTCTTGAGACCCAGTACTTC. The whole variable domain, filled in from reference TRBV18 and TRBJ2-5, reads NAGVMQNPRHLVRRRGQEARLRCSPMKGHSHVYWYRQLPEEGLKFMVYLQKENIIDESGMPKERFSAEFPKEGPSILRIQQVVRGDSAAYFCASSPGSGGLETQYFGPGTRLLVL.

This clone was counted a few times. The chain is built from TRBV6-6 and TRBJ2-3; a weak D match, TRBD2 (5 bases). Trimming took 0 bases from V and 6 from J, leaving 7 bases between them. CDR1 is MNHNY and CDR2 is SVGAGI in the germline V gene (reference sequence). The CDR3 runs 13 residues. Written as DNA, the CDR3 is TGTGCCAGCAGTTACTCTGAGCGGGATACGCAGTATTTT. Protein product: CASSYSERDTQYF.

The chain is built from TRBV7-2 and TRBJ1-2; 8 nucleotides agree with TRBD1. The J segment lost 4 bases and the V segment lost 4 bases, leaving 8 bases of the junction unmatched. CDR1 is SGHTA, CDR2 FQGNSA, per germline. There are 15 residues in the CDR3. CDR3 in DNA: TGTGCCAGCAGCTGGACAGGGAGGACTTTCTATGGCTACACCTTC. Protein product: CASSWTGRTFYGYTF.

This chain connects TRBV5-1 to TRBJ1-1; D is unclear. The CDR3 has 13 residues. V was cut by 4 bases and J by 2 bases, with 9 bases left in between. The V gene's germline CDR1 is SGHRS and CDR2 YFSETQ. This CDR3 reads CASSPLSNTEAFF. The CDR3 DNA reads TGCGCCAGCAGCCCCCTTTCAAACACTGAAGCTTTCTTT.

The rearrangement joins TRBV19 to TRBJ2-5; 7 bases align to TRBD2. In germline, CDR1 is LNHDA, CDR2 SQIVND (reference sequence). Unmatched junction bases numbered 12, after V lost 4 bases and J lost 4 bases. This CDR3 is built from 16 residues. CDR3 nucleotide sequence: TGTGCCAGTAGTAGCGGCGGGGGAGGCGGTGGAGAGACCCAGTACTTC. It specifies CASSSGGGGGGETQYF. The full variable domain, its missing parts supplied by reference TRBV19 and TRBJ2-5, is DGGITQSPKYLFRKEGQNVTLSCEQNLNHDAMYWYRQDPGQGLRLIYYSQIVNDFQKGDIAEGYSVSREKKESFPLTVTSAQKNPTAFYLCASSSGGGGGGETQYFGPGTRLLVL.

The rearrangement joins TRBV28 to TRBJ2-3; the match to TRBD1 covers 7 bases. Germline V gives CDR1 MDHEN, CDR2 SYDVKM. The CDR3 runs to 15 residues. V trimming: 4 bases; J trimming: 7 bases; junction bases outside the gene matches: 11. The CDR3 nucleotides read TGTGCCAGCAGTTCCCGACAGGGCATCGGGTATACGCAGTATTTT. It specifies CASSSRQGIGYTQYF. The whole variable domain, filled in from reference TRBV28 and TRBJ2-3, reads DVKVTQSSRYLVKRTGEKVFLECVQDMDHENMFWYRQDPGLGLRLIYFSYDVKMKEKGDIPEGYSVSREKKERFSLILESASTNQTSMYLCASSSRQGIGYTQYFGPGTRLTVL.

The V gene is TRBV28, the J gene TRBJ2-7, with 7 bases matching TRBD2. Germline CDR1 and CDR2: MDHEN and SYDVKM. CDR3 length: 15 residues. Trimming at V came to 5 bases and at J to 7 bases, leaving 14 bases not matched to a gene. The CDR3 DNA follows: TGTGCCAGCAGTCGCGAGCGGGGTTGGGTTCGGGAGCAGTACTTC. This gives the protein CASSRERGWVREQYF.

The chain carries TRBV20-1 and TRBJ1-5, with D possibly TRBD1 on 5 matching bases. With 3 bases removed from V and 0 bases from J, the gap between germline ends came to 9 bases. Germline V gene sequence: CDR1 DFQATT, CDR2 SNEGSKA (reference sequence). CDR3 length: 14 amino acids. The CDR3 loop reads CSASTGVSNQPQHF. CDR3 DNA sequence: TGCAGTGCTAGTACAGGCGTTAGCAATCAGCCCCAGCATTTT.

This chain joins TRBV19 and TRBJ2-1, with TRBD2 as a possible D gene (5 bases). CDR1 and CDR2 from the germline V gene are LNHDA and SQIVND (reference sequence). The CDR3 is 13 amino acids. The V and J ends lost 1 base and 4 bases respectively, with 5 bases between them. The CDR3 nucleotides are TGTGCCAGTAGTATAGGGACTTACAATGAGCAGTTCTTC. It specifies CASSIGTYNEQFF.

This rearrangement joins TRBV6-5 to TRBJ1-2, with D perhaps matching TRBD1 (5 bases). The CDR3 is 13 residues long. Germline V gives CDR1 MNHEY, CDR2 SVGAGI. V was clipped by 8 bases and J by 4 bases, with 14 bases between them. The CDR3 reads CASGDRGFYGYTF. The DNA of the CDR3 is TGTGCCAGCGGGGACCGCGGATTCTATGGCTACACCTTC.